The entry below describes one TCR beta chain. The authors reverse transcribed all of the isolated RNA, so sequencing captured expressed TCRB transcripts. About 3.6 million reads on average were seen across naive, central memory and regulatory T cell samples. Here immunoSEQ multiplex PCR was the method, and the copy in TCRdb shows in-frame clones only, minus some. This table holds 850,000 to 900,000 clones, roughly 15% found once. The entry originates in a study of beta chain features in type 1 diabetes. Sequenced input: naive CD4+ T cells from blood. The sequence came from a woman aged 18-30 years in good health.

In DNA, the CDR3 is TGTGCCAGCAGCCCTGACAGGGTCTTAACCGGGGAGCTGTTTTTT. Its protein product is CASSPDRVLTGELFF. The V call is TRBV28, the J call TRBJ2-2; 7 nucleotides align to TRBD1. The germline gives CDR1 MDHEN, CDR2 SYDVKM. This CDR3 spans 15 amino acids. V lost 6 bases, J lost 5 bases, and 9 bases stayed unmatched.